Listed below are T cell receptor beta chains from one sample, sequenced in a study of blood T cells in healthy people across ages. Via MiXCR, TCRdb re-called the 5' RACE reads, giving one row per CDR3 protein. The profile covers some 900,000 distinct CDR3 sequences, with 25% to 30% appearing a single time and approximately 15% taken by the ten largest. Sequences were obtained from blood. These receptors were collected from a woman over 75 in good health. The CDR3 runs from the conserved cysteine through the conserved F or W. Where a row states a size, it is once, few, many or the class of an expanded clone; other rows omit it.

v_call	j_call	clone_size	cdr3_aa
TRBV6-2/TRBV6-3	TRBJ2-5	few	CASSYTSPRSQIQETQYF
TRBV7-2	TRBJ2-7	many	CASSLKTGSYEQYF
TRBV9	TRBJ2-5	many	CASSPTGTALQETQYF
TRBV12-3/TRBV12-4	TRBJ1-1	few	CASSPGWGVGNTEAFF
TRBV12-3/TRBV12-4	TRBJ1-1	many	CASSLGQGGTEAFF
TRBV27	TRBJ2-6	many	CASSRIPGANVLTF
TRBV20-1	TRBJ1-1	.	CSARRQPRDTEAFF
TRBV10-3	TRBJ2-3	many	CAISEIDTQYF
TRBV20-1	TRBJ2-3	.	CKPGGGSSDTQYF
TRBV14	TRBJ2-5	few	CASSQDYRGYPGETQYF
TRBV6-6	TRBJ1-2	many	CASLPMASQARYGYTF
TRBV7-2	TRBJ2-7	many	CASSRPALGTSAYEQYF
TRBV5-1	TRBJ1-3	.	CASSLDPGFRNTIYF
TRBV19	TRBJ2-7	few	CASRSGGLTYNEQYF
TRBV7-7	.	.	CASSLDGKGGETQYF
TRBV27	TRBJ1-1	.	CASRADRLNTEAFF